This T cell receptor beta chain is drawn from a study of PD-1 blockade in classical Hodgkin lymphoma. Findings and caveats of the study: Only CD4+ TCR diversity, not CD8+, had risen significantly by C4D1.

Measured with immunoSEQ multiplex PCR; TCRdb has only the in-frame clones, and not every one. This sample carries tens of thousands of clones, 90% of them seen once, and the ten largest clones take over 9.5%. Every patient relapsed after autologous stem cell transplantation, and brentuximab vedotin exposure varied. In regard to this clone: Antigen: not known.

J gave up 6 bases and V 6 bases, and 11 bases lay outside the gene matches. Germline loops: CDR1 SQVTM, CDR2 ANQGSEA. This CDR3 is 14 amino acids long. This receptor was taken from a human donor with classical Hodgkin lymphoma. Sequencing used peripheral blood mononuclear cells (PBMCs), obtained at baseline. The chain carries TRBV29-1 and TRBJ2-7; 10 positions agree with TRBD1. CDR3 region: CSVMWDRGAGEQYF. The CDR3, as DNA: TGCAGCGTGATGTGGGACAGGGGTGCGGGCGAGCAGTACTTC.